The clone carrying this T cell receptor beta chain showed up many times. Its matching antigen is unknown. These data originate in a study of metastatic and nonmetastatic thyroid tumors. Study at large: Comparative analysis of repertoires was undertaken across blood and tumor or nodule tissue obtained from malignant and benign thyroid patients. Overall study results and limits: Significantly higher TCR beta diversity was reportedly seen in malignant thyroid tumors than benign nodules, in blood and tumor.

No patient received treatment before thyroid surgery. Per the study methods: The study built a papillary thyroid cancer distant-metastasis classifier from CDR3 differences across clinicopathological groups. TCRdb re-analyzed the PCR reads using MiXCR. The V and J calls and clone size come from TCRdb's table, not from the authors' own analysis. The profile shows some 30,000 clones, 9.5% to 14% of them singletons. The CDR3 spans 15 residues. The germline gives CDR1 SGHAT, CDR2 FQNNGV. V lost 4 bases, J lost 6 bases, and 7 bases stayed unmatched. The chain joins TRBV11-2 to TRBJ2-7; the match to TRBD2 covers 12 bases. Sequenced material: blood. The clonotype originates from a female donor with papillary thyroid cancer or a benign thyroid nodule (not recorded which). Some clones in this sample may be carry-over from other donors' samples. CDR3 DNA: TGTGCCAGCAGCTCGCTAGCGGGAGGGGCTAGCGAGCAGTACTTC. As protein: CASSSLAGGASEQYF.